This T cell receptor (beta chain) was documented in a study of shared clonotypes between healthy human individuals. Details on this clone: What it binds is unknown.

Assay: immunoSEQ multiplex PCR; the TCRdb copy retains only in-frame clones and omits some. The sample has some 2,000,000 clones; over 85% are singletons. CD45RO-negative, CCR7-selected cells formed the naive CD8 fraction, which excluded terminally differentiated effector memory CD45RA+ cells. General study findings and limits: Read depth was anticipated to influence clonotype sharing among donors.

The sequenced material came from naive CD8+ T cells sorted from blood. The receptor comes from a man between 18 and 35 years old in good health.

The CDR3 is CASSITPGSSYEQYF. For the CDR3, the DNA is TGTGCCAGTAGTATCACCCCGGGGTCCTCCTACGAGCAGTACTTC. The gene calls are TRBV19 and TRBJ2-7, with TRBD2 as a possible D gene (5 bases). The V end was cut by 3 bases, the J end by 0 bases, with 12 bases between. The CDR3 contains 15 residues. Germline loops: CDR1 LNHDA, CDR2 SQIVND (reference sequence).